This T cell receptor (beta chain) came from a study of glioma-infiltrating T cells after dendritic cell vaccination. Sequenced by immunoSEQ multiplex PCR; TCRdb stores in-frame clones only, minus some. The sample consists of about 99,000 clones, less than 90% of them appearing once. Looked up from germline, CDR1 is LNHDA and CDR2 is SQIVND (reference sequence). With V trimmed by 6 bases and J by 4 bases, 13 bases remained unmatched. The CDR3 runs to 16 residues. Time point denoted: after dendritic cell vaccination, including at tumor progression/relapse. This receptor was taken from a human donor with glioblastoma. The specimen comprised blood, sampled after dendritic cell vaccination. The chain employs TRBV19 and TRBJ2-7; 9 positions match TRBD2. CDR3: CASSRGTSWGAYEQYF. DNA for the CDR3: TGTGCCAGTAGCCGCGGGACTAGCTGGGGGGCTTACGAGCAGTACTTC.